One and the same sample provided the 30 T cell receptor beta chains below, sequenced in a study of CD8 T cells in ankylosing spondylitis. TCRdb fed the 5' RACE reads into MiXCR, producing one record per CDR3 protein. The top ten clones hold 13% to 15% of a sample with approximately 140,000 distinct CDR3 sequences, 40% to 50% of them seen once. The specimen was synovial fluid, either unsorted or a sorted T cell fraction (not recorded which). The receptor source for this set is a male donor with ankylosing spondylitis.

This clonotype was recorded a few times. The CDR3 spells CSALIRDRGYNEQFF. The CDR3 DNA is TGCAGTGCCCTAATTCGGGACAGGGGTTACAATGAGCAGTTCTTC. The chain is built from TRBV20-1 and TRBJ2-1, with TRBD1 identical over 10 bases. Looked up from germline, CDR1 is DFQATT and CDR2 is SNEGSKA (reference sequence). This CDR3 has 15 residues. With 6 bases clipped from V and 4 bases from J, the junction kept 9 bases outside the gene matches.

The chain has TRBV7-9 and TRBJ1-2, with D unclear. CDR3 length: 14 residues. CDR1 is SEHNR, CDR2 FQNEAQ, per germline (reference sequence). V was cut by 3 bases and J by 3 bases, with 11 bases left in between. This chain's CDR3 is CASSLITFDYGYTF. In nucleotides, the CDR3 is TGTGCCAGCAGCTTGATCACCTTCGACTATGGCTACACCTTC.

V gene TRBV12-3 or TRBV12-4 combines with J gene TRBJ2-2; the match to TRBD1 covers 9 bases. CDR3 length equals 15 residues. With 6 bases clipped from V and 5 bases from J, the junction kept 7 bases outside the gene matches. For the CDR3, the DNA is TGTGCCAGCAGACCGGACAGGGGAAGGACCGGGGAGCTGTTTTTT. Translation: CASRPDRGRTGELFF.

The V gene is TRBV4-1, the J gene TRBJ1-6; D is unresolved. This CDR3 has 17 residues. The V and J ends lost 6 bases and 0 bases respectively, with 15 bases between them. Germline CDR1 is MGHRA and CDR2 is YSYEKL. The CDR3 bases are TGCGCCAGCAGAGGCTCGGGGTCTGACTCCTATAATTCACCCCTCCACTTT. It yields the protein CASRGSGSDSYNSPLHF.

The chain recombines TRBV13 with TRBJ1-4, with D maybe TRBD1 (5 bases). V was shortened by 5 bases and J by 6 bases, with 25 bases between the two germline ends. Germline V gives CDR1 PRHDT, CDR2 FYEKMQ (reference sequence). The CDR3 covers 18 residues. The CDR3, as DNA: TGTGCCAGCAGCCCACCCTCGCCAGGGTCGGCTCGCCATGAAAAACTGTTTTTT. This codes for CASSPPSPGSARHEKLFF.

The gene calls are TRBV21-1 and TRBJ2-3; TRBD2 is the table's D call and was not checked against the DNA. TRBV21-1 is designated a pseudogene. The CDR3 loop spans 16 amino acids. The CDR3 reads CASTLGGGPSTDTQYF. The CDR3 DNA is TGTGCCAGCACCCTAGGGGGGGGCCCCAGCACAGATACGCAGTATTTT.

The sample holds a few counts of this clonotype. The chain joins TRBV29-1 to TRBJ2-5, with D perhaps matching TRBD2 (5 bases). Germline loops: CDR1 SQVTM, CDR2 ANQGSEA. The V and J ends lost 6 bases and 1 base respectively, with 15 bases between them. CDR3 length: 14 amino acids. The CDR3 protein is CSVGTAAGQETQYF. DNA of the CDR3: TGCAGCGTCGGCACCGCGGCGGGCCAAGAGACCCAGTACTTC.

J is TRBJ1-5 and V is TRBV20-1; the D gene is possibly TRBD1 (6 bases). Germline CDR1 reads DFQATT; CDR2 reads SNEGSKA (reference sequence). V shed 4 bases and J shed 3 bases, with 19 bases lying between them. The CDR3 is 16 residues long. The CDR3 coding sequence is TGCAGTGCTACCCCACTGGGCAGGGGTTACAATCAGCCCCAGCATTTT. Protein: CSATPLGRGYNQPQHF.

This clonotype was counted between two and nine times. The genes are TRBV2 and TRBJ2-5; the D is unclear. The V and J ends lost 0 bases and 0 bases respectively, with 8 bases between them. The germline V gene has CDR1 SNHLY and CDR2 FYNNEI. This CDR3 region has 15 residues. The DNA of the CDR3 is TGTGCCAGCAGTGAAGCTCCGGGCTACCAAGAGACCCAGTACTTC. Its translation is CASSEAPGYQETQYF.

A few counts support this clonotype. CDR3 coding DNA: TGTGCCAGCAGTTACTCGATCCTAGCGGTGGAAGAGACCCAGTACTTC. Translating gives CASSYSILAVEETQYF. V and J are TRBV6-2 or TRBV6-3 and TRBJ2-5, with 7 bases identical to TRBD2. V gave up 0 bases and J gave up 3 bases; unmatched junction bases: 7. This CDR3 contains 16 residues. Germline V gene lookup returns CDR1 MNHEY and CDR2 SVGEGT.

This chain links TRBV11-2 with TRBJ2-7; unclear D gene. Trimming shortened V by 2 bases and J by 3 bases, and 8 bases separated the two germline ends. This CDR3 region has 13 residues. Germline assignment: CDR1 SGHAT and CDR2 FQNNGV. CDR3: CASSLQTIYEQYF. DNA for the CDR3: TGTGCCAGCAGCTTACAGACGATCTACGAGCAGTACTTC.

The sample holds a few counts of this clonotype. J is TRBJ2-2 and V is TRBV4-3, with 8 nucleotides matching TRBD2. Per germline, CDR1 LGHNA and CDR2 YSLEER. V lost 4 bases to trimming and J lost 0 bases; unmatched junction nucleotides: 16. The CDR3 consists of 20 residues. As DNA, the CDR3 is TGCGCCAGCAGCCCCTTCGCGGGAGGACTCAATCACGCGAACACCGGGGAGCTGTTTTTT. This gives the protein CASSPFAGGLNHANTGELFF.

This clonotype has just a few counts. This chain uses TRBV27 with TRBJ2-7, with D possibly called TRBD1 or TRBD2 (5 bases each). Germline values: CDR1 MNHEY, CDR2 SMNVEV (reference sequence). Trimming pared 7 bases from V and 2 bases from J, leaving 18 bases between. There are 15 residues in the CDR3. CDR3 sequence reads: CASNQIRDGTYEQYF. DNA for the CDR3: TGTGCCAGCAACCAGATACGGGACGGAACCTACGAGCAGTACTTC.

In its sample, this clonotype was seen a few times. V is TRBV27 and J is TRBJ2-1; TRBD2 might be the D (7 bases). Germline V gene lookup returns CDR1 MNHEY and CDR2 SMNVEV (reference sequence). V was clipped by 5 bases and J by 8 bases, with 16 bases between them. This CDR3 contains 14 residues. The CDR3 region has the DNA TGTGCCAGCAGTCCCCTTGGGGGGGCGTATGAGCAGTTCTTC. Its protein product is CASSPLGGAYEQFF.

The rearrangement joins TRBV13 to TRBJ1-3; a weak D match, TRBD1 (5 bases). The germline gives CDR1 PRHDT, CDR2 FYEKMQ (reference sequence). This CDR3 is built from 18 residues. Trimming removed 4 bases from V and 0 bases from J, with 19 bases in between. DNA for the CDR3: TGTGCCAGCAGCTCGGCCCTCGGACACCTGCTCTCTGGAAACACCATATATTTT. Protein product: CASSSALGHLLSGNTIYF.

In this sample, this clonotype turned up a few times. The V and J genes are TRBV28 and TRBJ2-7, with a tentative D call TRBD2 (7 bases). The CDR3 runs to 14 residues. Germline CDR1 MDHEN, CDR2 SYDVKM. Between the trimmed V and J ends, which lost 5 bases and 4 bases, there was a span of 15 bases. The CDR3 region is CASSVQGGDYEQYF. Written as DNA, the CDR3 is TGTGCCAGCAGTGTACAGGGAGGGGATTACGAGCAGTACTTC.

This clonotype appeared a few times. The J gene is TRBJ1-1, the V gene TRBV5-1; a possible D gene is TRBD1 (5 bases). The V gene lost 5 bases and the J gene lost 6 bases, with 14 bases spanning the gap. There are 13 residues in the CDR3. Germline CDR1 SGHRS, CDR2 YFSETQ. CDR3 loop: CASRGEGEAEAFF. CDR3 DNA sequence: TGCGCCAGCAGAGGAGAAGGGGAGGCTGAAGCTTTCTTT.

This clonotype was picked up many times. The J gene is TRBJ2-2, the V gene TRBV7-3; 7 bases align to TRBD2. After removal of 2 bases from V and 6 bases from J, the junction contained 6 bases not matched to a gene. Germline lookup yields CDR1 SGHTA and CDR2 FQGTGA. The length of the CDR3 is 15 residues. The CDR3 spells CASSLLSGDAGELFF. The CDR3 nucleotides read TGTGCCAGCAGCTTACTGAGCGGGGACGCCGGGGAGCTGTTTTTT. Full variable domain (remainder filled in from reference TRBV7-3 and TRBJ2-2): GAGVSQTPSNKVTEKGKYVELRCDPISGHTALYWYRQSLGQGPEFLIYFQGTGAADDSGLPNDRFFAVRPEGSVSTLKIQRTERGDSAVYLCASSLLSGDAGELFFGEGSRLTVL.

CDR3 sequence: CASSQDSGRSGANVLTF. The CDR3 DNA reads TGCGCCAGCAGCCAAGATTCAGGGCGGTCTGGGGCCAACGTCCTGACTTTC. The J gene is TRBJ2-6, the V gene TRBV4-3, with D possibly being TRBD1 (5 bases). This CDR3 region has 17 residues. V lost 0 bases and J lost 1, with 10 bases in between. The germline gives CDR1 LGHNA, CDR2 YSLEER.

In this sample, this clonotype turned up many times. The V and J genes are TRBV9 and TRBJ2-1, with TRBD2 identical over 14 bases. V lost 2 bases, J lost 10 bases, and 8 bases stayed unmatched. This CDR3 has 16 residues. The germline CDR1 and CDR2 sequences are SGDLS and YYNGEE. CDR3 bases: TGTGCCAGCAGCGTCCTCGGACTAGCGGGAGGTGACGAGCAGTTCTTC. Encoded protein: CASSVLGLAGGDEQFF.

This clonotype was seen a few times. The rearrangement uses TRBV29-1 and TRBJ2-3, with 8 positions matching TRBD2. The ends lost 3 bases at V and 0 bases at J; junction bases unmatched: 8. The germline V gene encodes CDR1 SQVTM and CDR2 ANQGSEA. CDR3 length equals 16 residues. The CDR3 here is CSVEILAVLSTDTQYF. The CDR3 DNA reads TGCAGCGTTGAGATACTAGCGGTACTTAGCACAGATACGCAGTATTTT.

J is TRBJ2-7 and V is TRBV12-5; no reliable D call. Germline-derived CDR1 and CDR2 are LGHNT and FRNRAP. The CDR3 is 17 amino acids. The V and J ends lost 1 base and 0 bases respectively, with 16 bases between them. CDR3 sequence: CASGLAYPPKSSYEQYF. CDR3 DNA sequence: TGTGCTAGTGGTTTGGCCTATCCCCCAAAGAGCTCCTACGAGCAGTACTTC.

V gene TRBV5-8 combines with J gene TRBJ2-3; D is ambiguous. V was trimmed by 0 bases and J by 1 base, leaving 9 bases between them. The CDR3 is made up of 15 amino acids. Germline V lookup: CDR1 SGHTS, CDR2 YDEGEE. Here the CDR3 DNA reads TGTGCCAGCAGCTTGGGCCTGACTGGCACAGATACGCAGTATTTT. Protein sequence: CASSLGLTGTDTQYF. The whole variable domain, filled in from reference TRBV5-8 and TRBJ2-3, reads EAGVTQSPTHLIKTRGQQATLRCSPISGHTSVYWYQQALGLGLQFLLWYDEGEERNRGNFPPRFSGRQFPNYSSELNVNALELEDSALYLCASSLGLTGTDTQYFGPGTRLTVL.

This clonotype was seen a handful of times. The chain links TRBV30 to TRBJ1-3, with D uncertain. Trimming shortened V by 2 bases and J by 3 bases, and 14 bases separated the two germline ends. This CDR3 has 15 amino acids. The germline V gene has CDR1 GTSNPN and CDR2 SVGIG (reference sequence). CDR3 DNA: TGTGCCTGGAGTCCAGCCCAACTGATTGGAAACACCATATATTTT. It codes for CAWSPAQLIGNTIYF.

This clonotype showed up just a few times. This chain joins TRBV11-2 and TRBJ2-1; 8 bases map to TRBD2. Germline values: CDR1 SGHAT, CDR2 FQNNGV. Trimming took 6 bases from V and 2 from J; bases not matched to a gene: 15. The CDR3 is 18 residues long. CDR3 loop: CASRPRGSLAATYNEQFF. CDR3 sequence (DNA): TGTGCCAGCAGACCAAGGGGATCACTAGCGGCAACCTACAATGAGCAGTTCTTC.

The chain couples TRBV13 to TRBJ2-2, with 8 bases fitting TRBD2. V lost 5 bases, J lost 7 bases, and 15 bases stayed unmatched. Germline V gives CDR1 PRHDT, CDR2 FYEKMQ (reference sequence). There are 17 residues in the CDR3. CDR3 sequence (DNA): TGTGCCAGCAGCAACGTTATCCCGGGACTAGTAGGCGGGGAGCTGTTTTTT. It translates to CASSNVIPGLVGGELFF. Full variable domain (outside the CDR3, taken from reference TRBV13 and TRBJ2-2): AAGVIQSPRHLIKEKRETATLKCYPIPRHDTVYWYQQGPGQDPQFLISFYEKMQSDKGSIPDRFSAQQFSDYHSELNMSSLELGDSALYFCASSNVIPGLVGGELFFGEGSRLTVL.

The chain carries TRBV7-8 and TRBJ1-5; TRBD1 is a possible D gene (5 bases). CDR1 and CDR2 from the germline V gene are SGHVS and FQNEAQ. CDR3 size: 17 residues. Deletions cut 5 bases from V and 5 bases from J, with 22 bases between. The chain's CDR3 is CASSQQLPFIRDQPQHF. CDR3 nucleotides: TGTGCCAGCAGCCAACAGCTCCCTTTTATCAGGGATCAGCCCCAGCATTTT.

This clonotype was detected a few times. The V gene is TRBV29-1, the J gene TRBJ2-1, with 7 bases matching TRBD1. The CDR3 is made up of 15 amino acids. J gave up 6 bases and V 2 bases, and 10 bases lay outside the gene matches. The germline gives CDR1 SQVTM, CDR2 ANQGSEA. This chain's CDR3 is CSVEPSTGFVNEQFF. The CDR3 nucleotides are TGCAGCGTTGAACCCTCGACAGGGTTCGTCAATGAGCAGTTCTTC.

V gene TRBV12-3 or TRBV12-4 combines with J gene TRBJ2-1, with 9 bases aligning to TRBD1. V lost 0 bases to trimming and J lost 7 bases; unmatched junction nucleotides: 7. The CDR3 consists of 16 residues. DNA of the CDR3: TGTGCCAGCAGTTTAGCCCCCGGACAGGGGTCAAATGAGCAGTTCTTC. Translated, it gives CASSLAPGQGSNEQFF.

The V and J genes are TRBV28 and TRBJ1-1, with D uncertain. Trimming took 5 bases from V and 1 from J, leaving 20 bases between them. Per germline, CDR1 MDHEN and CDR2 SYDVKM. The CDR3 sequence is 17 residues long. In DNA form, the CDR3 reads TGTGCCAGCAGTCCCCCGGTCGAGGTCTATAGGAACACTGAAGCTTTCTTT. It translates to CASSPPVEVYRNTEAFF.